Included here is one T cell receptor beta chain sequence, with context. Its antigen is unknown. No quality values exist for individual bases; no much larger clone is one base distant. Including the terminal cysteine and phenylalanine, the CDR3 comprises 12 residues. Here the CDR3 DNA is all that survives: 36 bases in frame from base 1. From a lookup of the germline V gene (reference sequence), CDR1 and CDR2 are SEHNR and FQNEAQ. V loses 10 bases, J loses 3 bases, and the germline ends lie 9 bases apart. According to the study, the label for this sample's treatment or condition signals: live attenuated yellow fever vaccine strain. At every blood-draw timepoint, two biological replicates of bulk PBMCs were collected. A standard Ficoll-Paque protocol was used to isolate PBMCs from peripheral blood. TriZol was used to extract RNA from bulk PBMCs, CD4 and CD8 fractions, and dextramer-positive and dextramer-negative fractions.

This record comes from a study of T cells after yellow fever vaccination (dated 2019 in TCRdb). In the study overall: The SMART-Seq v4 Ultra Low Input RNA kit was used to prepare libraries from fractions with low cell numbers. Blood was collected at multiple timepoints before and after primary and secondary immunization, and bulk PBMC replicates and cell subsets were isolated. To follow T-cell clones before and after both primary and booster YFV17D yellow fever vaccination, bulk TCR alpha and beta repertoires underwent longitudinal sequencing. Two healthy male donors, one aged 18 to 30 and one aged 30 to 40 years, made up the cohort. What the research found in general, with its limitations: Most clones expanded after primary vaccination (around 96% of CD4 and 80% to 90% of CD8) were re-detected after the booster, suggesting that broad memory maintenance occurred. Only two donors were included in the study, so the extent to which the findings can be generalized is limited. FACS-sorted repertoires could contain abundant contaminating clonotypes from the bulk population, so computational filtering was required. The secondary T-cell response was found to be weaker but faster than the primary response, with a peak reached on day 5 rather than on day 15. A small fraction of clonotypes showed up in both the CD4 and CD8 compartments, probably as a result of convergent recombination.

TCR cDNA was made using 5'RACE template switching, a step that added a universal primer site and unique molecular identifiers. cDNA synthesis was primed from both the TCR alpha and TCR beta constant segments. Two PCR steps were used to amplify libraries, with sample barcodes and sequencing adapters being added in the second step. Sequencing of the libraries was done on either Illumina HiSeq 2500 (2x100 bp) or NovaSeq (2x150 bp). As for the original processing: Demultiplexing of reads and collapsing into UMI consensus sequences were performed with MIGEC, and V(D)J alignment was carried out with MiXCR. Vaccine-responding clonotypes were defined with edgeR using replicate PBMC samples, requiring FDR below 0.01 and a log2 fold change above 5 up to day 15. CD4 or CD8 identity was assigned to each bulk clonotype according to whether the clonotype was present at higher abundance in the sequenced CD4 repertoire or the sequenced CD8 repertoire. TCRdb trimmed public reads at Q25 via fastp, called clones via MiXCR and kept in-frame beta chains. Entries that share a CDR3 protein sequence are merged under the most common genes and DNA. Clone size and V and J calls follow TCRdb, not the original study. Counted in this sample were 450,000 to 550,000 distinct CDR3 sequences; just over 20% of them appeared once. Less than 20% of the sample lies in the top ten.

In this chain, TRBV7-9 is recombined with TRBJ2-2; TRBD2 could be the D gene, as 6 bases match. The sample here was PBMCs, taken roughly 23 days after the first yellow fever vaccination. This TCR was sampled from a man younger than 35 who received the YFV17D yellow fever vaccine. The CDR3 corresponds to CAITGDTGELFF. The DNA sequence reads TGTGCCATAACGGGGGACACCGGGGAGCTGTTTTTT.